The table lists the clone carrying this T cell receptor beta chain with a count of one. Trimming left V 2 bases short and J 2 bases short, with 11 bases between. Germline lookup yields CDR1 MNHEY and CDR2 SMNVEV (reference sequence). This CDR3 is 15 amino acids long. Primers for the PCR totalled 60 Vbeta and 13 Jbeta. The repertoire was sequenced with immunoSEQ multiplex PCR; TCRdb's copy has only in-frame clones and lacks some. Among hundreds of thousands of clones listed, approximately 82% were seen once. This record belongs to a study of cytomegalovirus exposure and HLA in healthy donors. The sequencing sample was made of PBMCs. The chain combines TRBV27 with TRBJ2-3; D might be TRBD2 (5 bases). The clonotype originates from a woman in her thirties or forties in good health and CMV-seronegative. The CDR3 DNA reads as TGTGCCAGCAGTTTACTAGAGGGAACCACAGATACGCAGTATTTT. As protein: CASSLLEGTTDTQYF.